The clone carrying this TCR beta chain has only a few counts. Its antigen is not identified. Germline-derived CDR1 and CDR2 are MNHEY and SVGAGI. This CDR3 region has 18 residues. Trimming pared 4 bases from V and 0 bases from J, leaving 21 bases between. Libraries for TCR beta were made by quantitative 5'-RACE with molecular barcodes. One entry per CDR3 protein results from TCRdb running MiXCR on the 5' RACE reads. The sample lists fewer than 400,000 distinct CDR3 sequences, about a fifth seen once, with about 17% in the top ten. This entry belongs to a study of CD8 T cells in ankylosing spondylitis. Overall study results and limits: Earlier studies detected some motif variants in reactive arthritis synovial fluid and blood. Within ankylosing spondylitis blood, a TCR beta motif made up of eight or nine highly homologous variants appeared to be characteristic. Reports say disease-linked clones showed up significantly more in matched ankylosing spondylitis synovial fluid. Within peripheral blood, clones linked to disease were CD8+ and relatively rare.

J is TRBJ1-1 and V is TRBV6-5; tentatively, D is TRBD1 (6 bases). The TCR comes from a male donor with ankylosing spondylitis. The sample was blood, either unsorted or a sorted T cell fraction (not recorded which). The CDR3 sequence: CASSSGTLGWAVNTEAFF. The CDR3 DNA is TGTGCCAGCAGTTCCGGGACACTCGGATGGGCGGTGAACACTGAAGCTTTCTTT.